The clone carrying this T cell receptor (beta chain) was recorded only once. This entry is derived from a study of blood T cell repertoires in COVID-19. The V gene end was trimmed by 3 bases and the J gene end by 6 bases; junction bases not matched to a gene: 8. The CDR3 runs 15 residues. Germline V gene data show CDR1 as LNHDA and CDR2 as SQIVND (reference sequence). Repertoires were generated with immunoSEQ multiplex PCR, while TCRdb's copy carries only in-frame clones and drops some. The sample carries some 170,000 clones, approximately 80% recorded once. The sequence came from a woman older than 75 with active or convalescent COVID-19. Input material: peripheral blood. The genes are TRBV19 and TRBJ1-2; 9 nucleotides match TRBD1. The CDR3 sequence is CASSMKGQGKDGYTF. CDR3 sequence (DNA): TGTGCCAGTAGTATGAAGGGACAGGGTAAGGATGGCTACACCTTC.